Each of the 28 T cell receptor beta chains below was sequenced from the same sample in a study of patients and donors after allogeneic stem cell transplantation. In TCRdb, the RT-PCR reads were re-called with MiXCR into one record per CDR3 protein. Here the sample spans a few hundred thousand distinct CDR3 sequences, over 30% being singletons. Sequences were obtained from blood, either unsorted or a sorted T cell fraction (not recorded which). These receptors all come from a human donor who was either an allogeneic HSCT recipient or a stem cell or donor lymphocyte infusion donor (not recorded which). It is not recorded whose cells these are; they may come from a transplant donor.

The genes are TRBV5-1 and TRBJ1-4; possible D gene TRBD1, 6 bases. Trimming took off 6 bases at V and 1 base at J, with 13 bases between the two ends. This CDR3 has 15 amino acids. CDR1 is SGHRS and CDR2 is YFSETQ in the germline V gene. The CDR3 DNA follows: TGCGCCAGCAAAAGCTTGACAGGAACTAATGAAAAACTGTTTTTT. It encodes CASKSLTGTNEKLFF. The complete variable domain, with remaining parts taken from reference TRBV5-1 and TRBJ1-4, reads KAGVTQTPRYLIKTRGQQVTLSCSPISGHRSVSWYQQTPGQGLQFLFEYFSETQRNKGNFPGRFSGRQFSNSRSEMNVSTLELGDSALYLCASKSLTGTNEKLFFGSGTQLSVL.

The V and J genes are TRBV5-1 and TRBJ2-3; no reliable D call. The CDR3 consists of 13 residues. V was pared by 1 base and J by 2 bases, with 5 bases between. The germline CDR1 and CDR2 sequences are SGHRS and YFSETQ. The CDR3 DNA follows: TGCGCCAGCAGCTTGAGAACCACAGATACGCAGTATTTT. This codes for CASSLRTTDTQYF.

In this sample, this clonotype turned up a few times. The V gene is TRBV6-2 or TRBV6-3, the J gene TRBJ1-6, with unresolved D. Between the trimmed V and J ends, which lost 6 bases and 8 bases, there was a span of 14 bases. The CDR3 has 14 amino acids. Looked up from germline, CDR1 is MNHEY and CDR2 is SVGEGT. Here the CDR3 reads CASSSYRAHSPLHF. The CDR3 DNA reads TGTGCCAGCAGCTCTTATAGGGCTCATTCACCCCTCCACTTT.

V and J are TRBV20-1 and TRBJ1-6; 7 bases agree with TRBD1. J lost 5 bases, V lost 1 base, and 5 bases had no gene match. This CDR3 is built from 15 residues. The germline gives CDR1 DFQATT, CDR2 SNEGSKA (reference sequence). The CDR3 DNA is TGCAGTGCTAGAGGACAGGGTGGGGATAATTCACCCCTCCACTTT. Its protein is CSARGQGGDNSPLHF.

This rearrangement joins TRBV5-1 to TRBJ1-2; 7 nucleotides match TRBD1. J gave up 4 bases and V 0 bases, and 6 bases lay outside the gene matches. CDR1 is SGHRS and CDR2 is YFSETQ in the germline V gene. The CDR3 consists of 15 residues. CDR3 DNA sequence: TGCGCCAGCAGCTTGGGGGGACAGATCTTCTATGGCTACACCTTC. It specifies CASSLGGQIFYGYTF.

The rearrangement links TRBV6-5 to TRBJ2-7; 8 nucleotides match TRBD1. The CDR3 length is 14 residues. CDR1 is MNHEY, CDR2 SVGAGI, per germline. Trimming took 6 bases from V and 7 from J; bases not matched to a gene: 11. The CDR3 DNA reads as TGTGCCAGCAGCCCCGGGACAGGATCGAGGGAGCAGTACTTC. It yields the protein CASSPGTGSREQYF.

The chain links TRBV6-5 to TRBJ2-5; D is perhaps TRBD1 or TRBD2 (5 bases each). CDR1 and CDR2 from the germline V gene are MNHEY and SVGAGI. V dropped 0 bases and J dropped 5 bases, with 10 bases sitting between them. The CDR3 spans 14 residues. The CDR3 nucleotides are TGTGCCAGCAGTTACTCGAGGGGTATGGAGACCCAGTACTTC. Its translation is CASSYSRGMETQYF.

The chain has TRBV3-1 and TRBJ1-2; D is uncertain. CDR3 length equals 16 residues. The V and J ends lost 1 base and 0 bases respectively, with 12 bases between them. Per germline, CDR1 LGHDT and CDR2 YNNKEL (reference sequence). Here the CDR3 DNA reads TGTGCCAGCAGCCAAGGACGCAGGCTCGCTAACTATGGCTACACCTTC. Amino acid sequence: CASSQGRRLANYGYTF.

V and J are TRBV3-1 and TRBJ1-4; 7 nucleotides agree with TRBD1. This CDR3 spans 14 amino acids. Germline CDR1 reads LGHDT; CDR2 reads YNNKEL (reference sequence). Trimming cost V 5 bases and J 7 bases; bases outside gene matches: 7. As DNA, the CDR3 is TGTGCCAGCAGCGGGACAGACAGCCTTGAAAAACTGTTTTTT. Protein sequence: CASSGTDSLEKLFF.

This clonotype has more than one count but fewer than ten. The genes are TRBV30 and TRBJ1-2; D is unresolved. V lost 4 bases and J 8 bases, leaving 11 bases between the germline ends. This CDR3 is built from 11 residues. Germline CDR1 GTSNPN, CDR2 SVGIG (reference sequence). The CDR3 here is CAWTGGGGYTF. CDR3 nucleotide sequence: TGTGCCTGGACCGGCGGAGGGGGCTACACCTTC.

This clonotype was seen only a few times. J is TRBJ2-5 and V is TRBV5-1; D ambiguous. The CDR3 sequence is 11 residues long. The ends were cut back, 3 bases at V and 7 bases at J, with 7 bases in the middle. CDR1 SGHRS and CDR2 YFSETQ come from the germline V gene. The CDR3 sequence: CASSYQRTQYF. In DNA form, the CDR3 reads TGCGCCAGCAGCTACCAACGGACCCAGTACTTC.

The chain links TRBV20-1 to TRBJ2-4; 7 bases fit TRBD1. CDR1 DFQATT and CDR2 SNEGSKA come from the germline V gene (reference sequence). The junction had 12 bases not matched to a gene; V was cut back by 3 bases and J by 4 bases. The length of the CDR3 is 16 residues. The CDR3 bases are TGCAGTGCTAGGTTGCCGGGACAGACTCTTAAAAACATTCAGTACTTC. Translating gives CSARLPGQTLKNIQYF.

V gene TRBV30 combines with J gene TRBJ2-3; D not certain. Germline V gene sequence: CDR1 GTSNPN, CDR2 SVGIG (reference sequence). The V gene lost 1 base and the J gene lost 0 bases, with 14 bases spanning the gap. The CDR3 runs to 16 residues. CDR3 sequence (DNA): TGTGCCTGGAGTGATCGGCAGGTTACTAGCACAGATACGCAGTATTTT. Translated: CAWSDRQVTSTDTQYF.

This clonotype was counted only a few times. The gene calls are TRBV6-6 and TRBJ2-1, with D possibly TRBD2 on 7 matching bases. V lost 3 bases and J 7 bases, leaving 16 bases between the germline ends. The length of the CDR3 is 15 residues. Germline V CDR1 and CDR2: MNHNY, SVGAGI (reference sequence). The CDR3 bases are TGTGCCAGCAGTTATTGGGGGGGCCGTAAAAATGAGCAGTTCTTC. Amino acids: CASSYWGGRKNEQFF.

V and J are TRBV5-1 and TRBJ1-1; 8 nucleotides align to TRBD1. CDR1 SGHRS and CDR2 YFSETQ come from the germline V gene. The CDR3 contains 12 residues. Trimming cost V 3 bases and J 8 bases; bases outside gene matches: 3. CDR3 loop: CASSYGQGEAFF. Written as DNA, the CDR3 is TGCGCCAGCAGCTACGGACAGGGCGAAGCTTTCTTT.

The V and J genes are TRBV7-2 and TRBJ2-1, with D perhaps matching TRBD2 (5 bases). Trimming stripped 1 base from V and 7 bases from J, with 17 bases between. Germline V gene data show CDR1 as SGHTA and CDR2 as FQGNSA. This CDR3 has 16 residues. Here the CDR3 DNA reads TGTGCCAGCAGCTTAGTTTGGCTAGCCTGGAAAAATGAGCAGTTCTTC. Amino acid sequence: CASSLVWLAWKNEQFF.

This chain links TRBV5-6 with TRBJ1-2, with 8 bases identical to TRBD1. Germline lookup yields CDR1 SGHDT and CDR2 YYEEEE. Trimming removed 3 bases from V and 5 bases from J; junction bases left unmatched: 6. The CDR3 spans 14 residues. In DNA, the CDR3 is TGTGCCAGCAGCTCGGGGACAGGAAGTTATGGCTACACCTTC. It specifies CASSSGTGSYGYTF. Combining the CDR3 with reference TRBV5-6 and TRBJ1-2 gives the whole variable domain DAGVTQSPTHLIKTRGQQVTLRCSPKSGHDTVSWYQQALGQGPQFIFQYYEEEERQRGNFPDRFSGHQFPNYSSELNVNALLLGDSALYLCASSSGTGSYGYTFGSGTRLTVV.

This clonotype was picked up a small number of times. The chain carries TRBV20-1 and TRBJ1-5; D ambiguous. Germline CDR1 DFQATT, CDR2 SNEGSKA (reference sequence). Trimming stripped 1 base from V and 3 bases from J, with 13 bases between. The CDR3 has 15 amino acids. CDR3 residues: CSARGAGSYNQPQHF. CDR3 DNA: TGCAGTGCTAGAGGGGCGGGCAGCTACAATCAGCCCCAGCATTTT.

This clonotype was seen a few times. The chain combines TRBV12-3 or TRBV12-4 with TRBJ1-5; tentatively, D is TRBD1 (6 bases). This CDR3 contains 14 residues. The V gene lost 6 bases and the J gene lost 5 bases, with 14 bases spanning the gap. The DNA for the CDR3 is TGTGCCAGCAGGGTCAGGGGTGGAGATCAGCCCCAGCATTTT. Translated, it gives CASRVRGGDQPQHF.

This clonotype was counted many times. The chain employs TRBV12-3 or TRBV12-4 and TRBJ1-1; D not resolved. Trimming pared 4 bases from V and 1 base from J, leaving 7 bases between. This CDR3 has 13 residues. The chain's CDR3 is CASSYRQNTEAFF. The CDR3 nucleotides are TGTGCCAGCAGTTATCGACAGAACACTGAAGCTTTCTTT.

In DNA form, the CDR3 reads TGTGCCAGCAGCGTAGAGGGGTGGAATTCTGAAGCTTTCTTT. It translates to CASSVEGWNSEAFF. This chain uses TRBV9 with TRBJ1-1; perhaps TRBD1 as D (5 bases). Trimming stripped 0 bases from V and 6 bases from J, with 12 bases between. Germline lookup yields CDR1 SGDLS and CDR2 YYNGEE. CDR3 length: 14 residues.

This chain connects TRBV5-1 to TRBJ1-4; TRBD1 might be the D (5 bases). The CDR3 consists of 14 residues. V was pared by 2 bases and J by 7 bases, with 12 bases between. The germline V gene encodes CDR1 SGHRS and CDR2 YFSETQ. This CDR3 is CASSFKGDGEKLFF. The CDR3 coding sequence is TGCGCCAGCAGCTTTAAAGGGGACGGTGAAAAACTGTTTTTT. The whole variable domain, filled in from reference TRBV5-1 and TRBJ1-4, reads KAGVTQTPRYLIKTRGQQVTLSCSPISGHRSVSWYQQTPGQGLQFLFEYFSETQRNKGNFPGRFSGRQFSNSRSEMNVSTLELGDSALYLCASSFKGDGEKLFFGSGTQLSVL.

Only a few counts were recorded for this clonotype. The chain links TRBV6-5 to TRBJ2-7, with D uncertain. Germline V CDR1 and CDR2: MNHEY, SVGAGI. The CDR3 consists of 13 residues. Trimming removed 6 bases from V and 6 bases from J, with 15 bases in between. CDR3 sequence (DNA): TGTGCCAGCAGCCGCGGTACCATCGCCGAGCAGTACTTC. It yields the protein CASSRGTIAEQYF.

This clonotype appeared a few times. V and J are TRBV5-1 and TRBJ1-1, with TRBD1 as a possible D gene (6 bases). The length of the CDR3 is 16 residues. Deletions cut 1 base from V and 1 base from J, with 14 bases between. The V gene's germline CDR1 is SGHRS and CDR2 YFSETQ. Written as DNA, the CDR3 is TGCGCCAGCAGCTTGCCGCGAGGAGGGGGGAACACTGAAGCTTTCTTT. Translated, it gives CASSLPRGGGNTEAFF.

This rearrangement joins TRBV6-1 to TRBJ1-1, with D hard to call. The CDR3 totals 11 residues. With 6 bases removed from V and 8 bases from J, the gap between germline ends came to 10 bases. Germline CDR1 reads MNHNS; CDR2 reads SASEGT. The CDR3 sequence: CASSYAAEAFF. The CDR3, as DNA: TGTGCCAGCAGCTACGCGGCCGAAGCTTTCTTT.

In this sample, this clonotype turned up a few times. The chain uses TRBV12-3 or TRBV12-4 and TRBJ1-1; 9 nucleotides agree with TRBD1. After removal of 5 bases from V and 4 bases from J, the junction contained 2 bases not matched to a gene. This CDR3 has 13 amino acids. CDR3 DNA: TGTGCCAGCAGTCGGGACAGGGTCACTGAAGCTTTCTTT. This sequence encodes CASSRDRVTEAFF.

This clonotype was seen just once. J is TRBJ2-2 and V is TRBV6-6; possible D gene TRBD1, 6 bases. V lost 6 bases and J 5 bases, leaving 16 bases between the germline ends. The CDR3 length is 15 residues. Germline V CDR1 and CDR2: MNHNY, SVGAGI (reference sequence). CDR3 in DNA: TGTGCCAGCAGCCACCAACAGGGTTGGACCGGGGAGCTGTTTTTT. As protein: CASSHQQGWTGELFF.

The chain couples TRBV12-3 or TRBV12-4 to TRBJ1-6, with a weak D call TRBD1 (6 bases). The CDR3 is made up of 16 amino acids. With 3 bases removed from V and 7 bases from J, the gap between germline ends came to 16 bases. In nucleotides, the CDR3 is TGTGCCAGCAGTTTTTTCCACAGGGCTAAGAATTCACCCCTCCACTTT. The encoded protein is CASSFFHRAKNSPLHF.